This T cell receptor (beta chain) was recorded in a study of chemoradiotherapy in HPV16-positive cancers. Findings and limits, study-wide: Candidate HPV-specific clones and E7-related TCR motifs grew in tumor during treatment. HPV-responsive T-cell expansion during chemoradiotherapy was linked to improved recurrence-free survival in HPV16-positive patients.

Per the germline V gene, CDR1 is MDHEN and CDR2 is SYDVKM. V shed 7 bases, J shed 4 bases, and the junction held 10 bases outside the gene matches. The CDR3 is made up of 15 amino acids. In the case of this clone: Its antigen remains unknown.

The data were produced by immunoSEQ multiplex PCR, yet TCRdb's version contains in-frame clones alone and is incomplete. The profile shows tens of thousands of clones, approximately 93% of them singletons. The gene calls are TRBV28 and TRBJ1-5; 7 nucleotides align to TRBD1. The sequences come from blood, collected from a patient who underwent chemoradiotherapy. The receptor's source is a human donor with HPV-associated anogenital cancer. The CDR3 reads CASNPTGATNQPQHF. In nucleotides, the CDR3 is TGTGCCAGCAATCCCACAGGGGCCACGAATCAGCCCCAGCATTTT. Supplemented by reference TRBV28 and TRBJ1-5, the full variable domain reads DVKVTQSSRYLVKRTGEKVFLECVQDMDHENMFWYRQDPGLGLRLIYFSYDVKMKEKGDIPEGYSVSREKKERFSLILESASTNQTSMYLCASNPTGATNQPQHFGDGTRLSIL.